Below, 19 T cell receptor beta chains from the same sample are listed, as sequenced in a study of shared clonotypes between healthy human individuals. Assay used: immunoSEQ multiplex PCR; TCRdb lists only in-frame clones, some missing. Counted here are some 1.1 million clones, approximately 80% occurring once; the ten biggest clones make up over 0.8%. Specimen: memory CD4+ T cells from PBMCs. Subset indicated: CD45RA-negative fraction. The receptor source for this set is a man between 18 and 35 years old in good health. Some clones in this sample may be carry-over from other donors' samples.

The chain links TRBV21-1 to TRBJ1-1; no DNA check was done on the table's D call, TRBD1. TRBV21-1 is a pseudogene locus. This CDR3 has 12 amino acids. This CDR3 is CASRTGNTEAFF. The CDR3 nucleotides are TGTGCCAGCCGGACAGGGAACACTGAAGCTTTCTTT.

This rearrangement joins TRBV9 to TRBJ1-2; maybe TRBD1 (6 bases). The germline V gene has CDR1 SGDLS and CDR2 YYNGEE. V gave up 0 bases and J gave up 0 bases, with 15 bases separating them. The CDR3 loop spans 17 amino acids. The CDR3 loop is CASSVDWGQPTNYGYTF. The CDR3 nucleotides read TGTGCCAGCAGCGTAGACTGGGGACAACCCACTAACTATGGCTACACCTTC.

The V call is TRBV5-4, the J call TRBJ1-4, with D maybe TRBD1 (6 bases). The germline gives CDR1 SGHNT, CDR2 YYREEE (reference sequence). The V gene lost 4 bases and the J gene lost 7 bases, with 14 bases spanning the gap. The CDR3 sequence is 14 residues long. CDR3 amino acids: CASSLRGGGEKLFF. The CDR3 DNA reads TGTGCCAGCAGCCTGCGAGGGGGTGGTGAAAAACTGTTTTTT. Using reference TRBV5-4 and TRBJ1-4 for the parts outside the CDR3, the full variable domain is ETGVTQSPTHLIKTRGQQVTLRCSSQSGHNTVSWYQQALGQGPQFIFQYYREEENGRGNFPPRFSGLQFPNYSSELNVNALELDDSALYLCASSLRGGGEKLFFGSGTQLSVL.

V is TRBV28 and J is TRBJ1-1, with D possibly TRBD1 on 5 matching bases. The CDR3 has 14 residues. Germline CDR1 and CDR2: MDHEN and SYDVKM. The germline V and J ends were trimmed by 5 bases and 4 bases, with 14 bases remaining between them. This chain's CDR3 is CASSTAGGSTEAFF. The CDR3 DNA sequence: TGTGCCAGCAGTACAGCGGGGGGTTCCACTGAAGCTTTCTTT.

Comment on this clone: Other DNA variants within this sample encode the same CDR3. The V and J genes are TRBV5-1 and TRBJ2-3; D gene ambiguous. This CDR3 spans 14 amino acids. Looked up from germline, CDR1 is SGHRS and CDR2 is YFSETQ. Deletions cut 1 base from V and 2 bases from J, with 8 bases between. CDR3 protein: CASSLRRTTDTQYF. The CDR3 DNA reads TGCGCCAGCAGCTTGCGCAGGACCACAGATACGCAGTATTTT.

V gene TRBV18 combines with J gene TRBJ2-4; D possibly corresponds to TRBD1 (7 bases). The CDR3 is 15 amino acids. Germline CDR1 KGHSH, CDR2 LQKENI. Trimming left V 2 bases short and J 2 bases short, with 10 bases between. CDR3 nucleotide sequence: TGTGCCAGCTCACCAGGAGGGGGCCCCAAAAACATTCAGTACTTC. Translating gives CASSPGGGPKNIQYF.

In this sample, this clone turned up a few times. This chain links TRBV12-5 with TRBJ2-1; D gene ambiguous. The germline CDR1 and CDR2 sequences are LGHNT and FRNRAP. Trimming left V 6 bases short and J 3 bases short, with 6 bases between. The CDR3 contains 12 residues. CDR3 nucleotide sequence: TGTGCTAGTGGCTCCCACTACAATGAGCAGTTCTTC. Amino acid sequence: CASGSHYNEQFF.

On this clone itself: Other nucleotide sequences from this sample produce the same CDR3. This chain joins TRBV28 and TRBJ2-7; D gene unclear. Trimming stripped 4 bases from V and 0 bases from J, with 7 bases between. This CDR3 spans 13 amino acids. The germline CDR1 and CDR2 sequences are MDHEN and SYDVKM. The CDR3 sequence: CASSSTPSYEQYF. CDR3 nucleotide sequence: TGTGCCAGCAGTTCGACTCCCTCCTACGAGCAGTACTTC.

A word on this clone: The same CDR3 is also encoded by other DNA sequences in this sample. The chain has TRBV5-4 and TRBJ2-1, with 8 bases lining up with TRBD2. The V segment lost 3 bases and the J segment 0 bases; nucleotides outside the gene matches: 2. Germline CDR1 is SGHNT and CDR2 is YYREEE (reference sequence). This CDR3 region has 15 residues. The CDR3 sequence is CASSSTSGSYNEQFF. The DNA of the CDR3 is TGTGCCAGCAGCTCAACTAGCGGCTCCTACAATGAGCAGTTCTTC.

The chain employs TRBV7-3 and TRBJ2-7, with 9 bases lining up with TRBD2. V shed 1 base, J shed 5 bases, and the junction held 6 bases outside the gene matches. The V gene's germline CDR1 is SGHTA and CDR2 FQGTGA. The CDR3 is made up of 15 amino acids. CDR3 amino acids: CASSLNSGSGNEQYF. CDR3 sequence (DNA): TGTGCCAGCAGCTTAAATAGCGGGAGTGGGAACGAGCAGTACTTC.

The rearrangement joins TRBV5-1 to TRBJ1-2, with 7 bases that match TRBD1. Per germline, CDR1 SGHRS and CDR2 YFSETQ. This CDR3 is built from 13 residues. Unmatched junction bases numbered 7, after V lost 4 bases and J lost 7 bases. CDR3 loop: CASSEYRGSGYTF. In DNA form, the CDR3 reads TGCGCCAGCAGCGAATACAGGGGCTCTGGCTACACCTTC.

The V call is TRBV6-5, the J call TRBJ1-2; 7 nucleotides align to TRBD1. This CDR3 is 12 amino acids long. The germline V gene encodes CDR1 MNHEY and CDR2 SVGAGI. V shed 6 bases and J 7 bases; nucleotides not matched to a gene: 5. The DNA of the CDR3 is TGTGCCAGCAGGGACAGGTCCTTTGGCTACACCTTC. Protein sequence: CASRDRSFGYTF.

CDR3 residues: CASSRGQGEGYTF. The CDR3 DNA is TGTGCCAGCTCCCGAGGACAGGGGGAAGGCTACACCTTC. The chain has TRBV18 and TRBJ1-2; 10 nucleotides align to TRBD1. Germline CDR1 KGHSH, CDR2 LQKENI. This CDR3 is 13 amino acids long. The junction had 6 bases not matched to a gene; V was cut back by 6 bases and J by 8 bases.

The V gene is TRBV19, the J gene TRBJ2-2, with D perhaps TRBD1 (6 bases). Germline V gene data show CDR1 as LNHDA and CDR2 as SQIVND (reference sequence). The CDR3 sequence is 14 residues long. Trimming left V 8 bases short and J 4 bases short, with 14 bases between. The CDR3 is CASGGGSLTGELFF. DNA for the CDR3: TGTGCCAGTGGGGGCGGGTCGCTCACCGGGGAGCTGTTTTTT.

The chain carries TRBV4-3 and TRBJ1-2; D ambiguous. The CDR3 consists of 15 residues. V was cut by 0 bases and J by 2 bases, with 10 bases left in between. Germline assignment: CDR1 LGHNA and CDR2 YSLEER. Written as DNA, the CDR3 is TGCGCCAGCAGCCAAGATATCCGGATGAACTATGGCTACACCTTC. Protein sequence: CASSQDIRMNYGYTF.

In regard to this clone: Being one base from a much bigger clone, this may be a read error. Other DNA sequences in this sample translate to the same CDR3. The chain links TRBV28 to TRBJ2-3; D remains unclear. The ends were cut back, 5 bases at V and 2 bases at J, with 5 bases in the middle. This CDR3 comprises 12 residues. Per germline, CDR1 MDHEN and CDR2 SYDVKM. Written as DNA, the CDR3 is TGTGCCAGCAGTCCCTACACAGATACGCAGTATTTT. Protein sequence: CASSPYTDTQYF.

The chain recombines TRBV27 with TRBJ2-6; weak D call: TRBD2 (7 bases). Germline values: CDR1 MNHEY, CDR2 SMNVEV (reference sequence). Trimming removed 7 bases at V and 1 base at J, with 11 bases between. This CDR3 comprises 15 residues. CDR3 loop: CASKKGGSGANVLTF. As DNA, the CDR3 is TGTGCCAGCAAAAAGGGGGGGTCTGGGGCCAACGTCCTGACTTTC.

The V and J genes are TRBV19 and TRBJ2-1; TRBD2 agrees at 11 bases. The CDR3 loop spans 16 amino acids. Germline loops: CDR1 LNHDA, CDR2 SQIVND (reference sequence). Trimming removed 3 bases from V and 4 bases from J; junction bases left unmatched: 5. The CDR3 coding sequence is TGTGCCAGTAGTATCCCGGGACTAGCGGTGTACAATGAGCAGTTCTTC. Its translation is CASSIPGLAVYNEQFF.

This chain links TRBV7-6 with TRBJ1-3, with a weak D call TRBD1 (6 bases). Trimming removed 5 bases at V and 0 bases at J, with 14 bases between. This CDR3 is built from 16 residues. The V gene's germline CDR1 is SGHVS and CDR2 FNYEAQ. CDR3 in amino acids: CASSPLQGPSGNTIYF. CDR3 nucleotide sequence: TGTGCCAGCAGCCCCCTCCAGGGGCCCTCTGGAAACACCATATATTTT.